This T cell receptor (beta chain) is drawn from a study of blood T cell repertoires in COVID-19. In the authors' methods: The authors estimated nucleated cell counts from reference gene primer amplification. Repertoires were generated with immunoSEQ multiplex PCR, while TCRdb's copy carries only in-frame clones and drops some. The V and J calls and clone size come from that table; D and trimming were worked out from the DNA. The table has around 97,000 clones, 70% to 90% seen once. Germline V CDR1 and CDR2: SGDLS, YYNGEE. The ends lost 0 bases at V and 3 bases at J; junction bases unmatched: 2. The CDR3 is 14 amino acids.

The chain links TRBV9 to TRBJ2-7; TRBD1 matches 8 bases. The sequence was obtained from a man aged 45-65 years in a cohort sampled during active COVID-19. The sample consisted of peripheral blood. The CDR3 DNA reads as TGTGCCAGCAGCGTAGCGGGGACAGGCTACGAGCAGTACTTC. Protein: CASSVAGTGYEQYF.